The 31 T cell receptor beta chains below come from one sample, sequenced in a study of blood T cell repertoires in COVID-19. The assay was immunoSEQ multiplex PCR, and TCRdb's table has in-frame clones only and misses some. This table has 110,000 to 150,000 clones, roughly 80% appearing once. The source material was PBMCs or T cells enriched from blood (not recorded which). All receptors come from a woman aged 45 to 65 who had recovered from COVID-19.

V and J are TRBV19 and TRBJ1-1; D is perhaps TRBD1 (5 bases). Germline V CDR1 and CDR2: LNHDA, SQIVND (reference sequence). The CDR3 is 15 amino acids. The germline V and J ends were trimmed by 8 bases and 10 bases, with 26 bases remaining between them. The CDR3 region is CASVPYTGSPQGAFF. The CDR3 DNA reads TGTGCCAGTGTTCCTTATACCGGGAGCCCTCAGGGAGCTTTCTTT.

In its sample, this clone was seen once. The gene calls are TRBV19 and TRBJ2-2, with TRBD2 identical over 12 bases. Per the germline V gene, CDR1 is LNHDA and CDR2 is SQIVND (reference sequence). This CDR3 is 15 amino acids long. V trimming: 7 bases; J trimming: 6 bases; junction bases outside the gene matches: 6. The CDR3 is CASTSGLAGPGELFF. The DNA for the CDR3 is TGTGCCAGTACCTCGGGACTAGCGGGCCCCGGGGAGCTGTTTTTT.

The chain has TRBV7-7 and TRBJ2-5; D is ambiguous. Trimming removed 1 base from V and 4 bases from J, with 13 bases in between. The CDR3 extends over 15 amino acids. CDR1 and CDR2 (germline): SSHAT, FNYEAQ (reference sequence). The CDR3, as DNA: TGTGCCAGCAGCTTAGATCACTACCCGGGAGAGACCCAGTACTTC. It codes for CASSLDHYPGETQYF.

The rearrangement joins TRBV29-1 to TRBJ1-1; D not resolved. The V and J ends lost 6 bases and 6 bases respectively, with 11 bases between them. This CDR3 region has 11 residues. Per germline, CDR1 SQVTM and CDR2 ANQGSEA. The CDR3 loop reads CSVVSVAEAFF. In DNA form, the CDR3 reads TGCAGCGTCGTATCGGTCGCTGAAGCTTTCTTT.

The CDR3: CASRKTGSDNEQYV. The CDR3 DNA follows: TGTGCCAGCCGGAAGACAGGGAGCGATAACGAGCAGTACGTC. The chain carries TRBV28 and TRBJ2-7; 7 bases are a match to TRBD1. After removal of 8 bases from V and 5 bases from J, the junction contained 12 bases not matched to a gene. The CDR3 loop spans 14 amino acids. Germline-derived CDR1 and CDR2 are MDHEN and SYDVKM.

The genes are TRBV7-8 and TRBJ1-1; D is unresolved. Trimming removed 1 base from V and 2 bases from J, with 17 bases in between. The CDR3 covers 17 residues. Germline V gene lookup returns CDR1 SGHVS and CDR2 FQNEAQ. CDR3 bases: TGTGCCAGCAGCTTAGATAGCCCCGAGGCGGGAAACACTGAAGCTTTCTTT. Amino acid sequence: CASSLDSPEAGNTEAFF.

The chain has TRBV27 and TRBJ2-1, with 10 bases aligning to TRBD1. The junction had 8 bases not matched to a gene; V was cut back by 6 bases and J by 6 bases. Germline V lookup: CDR1 MNHEY, CDR2 SMNVEV (reference sequence). The CDR3 length is 15 residues. DNA for the CDR3: TGTGCCAGCAGCCCCGGGACAGGGGTGGCCAATGAGCAGTTCTTC. Protein product: CASSPGTGVANEQFF.

The chain joins TRBV2 to TRBJ2-1; no reliable D call. CDR1 and CDR2 (germline): SNHLY, FYNNEI. With 5 bases removed from V and 1 base from J, the gap between germline ends came to 12 bases. The CDR3 extends over 15 amino acids. The CDR3 sequence: CASSLHLLSYNEQFF. As DNA, the CDR3 is TGTGCCAGCAGTCTTCATTTACTTTCCTACAATGAGCAGTTCTTC.

V and J are TRBV11-2 and TRBJ1-1; D unclear. The length of the CDR3 is 14 residues. The germline V gene has CDR1 SGHAT and CDR2 FQNNGV. Trimming removed 2 bases at V and 4 bases at J, with 11 bases between. The DNA of the CDR3 is TGTGCCAGCAGCTTAATCGGGGTGGGCACTGAAGCTTTCTTT. Translation: CASSLIGVGTEAFF.

The V and J genes are TRBV30 and TRBJ1-1; D may be TRBD1 (5 bases). Germline CDR1 GTSNPN, CDR2 SVGIG (reference sequence). Trimming pared 4 bases from V and 1 base from J, leaving 16 bases between. The CDR3 covers 15 residues. This chain's CDR3 is CAWNEIGAENTEAFF. Written as DNA, the CDR3 is TGTGCCTGGAATGAAATTGGGGCGGAGAACACTGAAGCTTTCTTT.

V usage is TRBV19 and J usage is TRBJ1-6, with 9 bases lining up with TRBD1. V lost 3 bases, J lost 7 bases, and 4 bases stayed unmatched. The CDR3 is 15 amino acids. Germline V CDR1 and CDR2: LNHDA, SQIVND (reference sequence). CDR3 sequence reads: CASSMRDRGNSPLHF. CDR3 nucleotides: TGTGCCAGTAGTATGAGAGACAGGGGGAATTCACCCCTCCACTTT.

The sample holds one count of this clone. V and J are TRBV6-2 or TRBV6-3 and TRBJ2-1; 8 bases are shared with TRBD2. V lost 4 bases, J lost 4 bases, and 6 bases stayed unmatched. Germline lookup yields CDR1 MNHEY and CDR2 SVGEGT. This CDR3 has 15 residues. Written as DNA, the CDR3 is TGTGCCAGCAGTTCGGAGCGGGGGCCTTACAATGAGCAGTTCTTC. Its translation: CASSSERGPYNEQFF.

This chain joins TRBV5-5 and TRBJ1-1; TRBD1 aligns across 7 bases. This CDR3 comprises 16 residues. CDR1 and CDR2 (germline): SGHKS, YYEKEE (reference sequence). After removal of 4 bases from V and 0 bases from J, the junction contained 9 bases not matched to a gene. The CDR3 loop is CASSRQGGSMNTEAFF. The CDR3 region has the DNA TGTGCCAGCAGCCGACAGGGTGGATCCATGAACACTGAAGCTTTCTTT.

The CDR3 spells CAWTPKGASYEQYF. CDR3 nucleotide sequence: TGTGCCTGGACTCCCAAGGGGGCCTCCTACGAGCAGTACTTC. This chain uses TRBV30 with TRBJ2-7, with 7 nucleotides matching TRBD1. V lost 4 bases and J lost 0; bases outside the gene matches: 6. Looked up from germline, CDR1 is GTSNPN and CDR2 is SVGIG (reference sequence). The CDR3 length is 14 residues.

This clone was recorded only once. The gene calls are TRBV27 and TRBJ1-1; weak D call: TRBD1 (6 bases). Per the germline V gene, CDR1 is MNHEY and CDR2 is SMNVEV (reference sequence). Trimming shortened V by 5 bases and J by 6 bases, and 13 bases separated the two germline ends. This CDR3 contains 13 residues. CDR3 sequence (DNA): TGTGCCAGCAGTCCATCAGGGGTTGCTGAAGCTTTCTTT. It is translated as CASSPSGVAEAFF.

The chain employs TRBV27 and TRBJ1-4, with D hard to call. The CDR3 spans 13 residues. Trimming stripped 3 bases from V and 7 bases from J, with 9 bases between. Germline CDR1 and CDR2: MNHEY and SMNVEV (reference sequence). Here the CDR3 reads CASSLWQAEKLFF. CDR3 bases: TGTGCCAGCAGTTTGTGGCAGGCTGAAAAACTGTTTTTT.

The V gene is TRBV4-2, the J gene TRBJ1-4; no clear D gene. V lost 0 bases and J 6 bases, leaving 11 bases between the germline ends. There are 15 residues in the CDR3. In germline, CDR1 is LGHNA, CDR2 YNFKEQ. The CDR3 region is CASSQDLGRDEKLFF. The CDR3, as DNA: TGTGCCAGCAGCCAAGATCTGGGGAGGGATGAAAAACTGTTTTTT.

This clone was picked up one time. The V gene is TRBV3-1 (or the pseudogene TRBV3-2), the J gene TRBJ1-3, with D perhaps TRBD1 (5 bases). CDR3 length: 15 residues. Germline V gene sequence: CDR1 LGHDT, CDR2 YNNKEL (reference sequence). Trimming removed 1 base from V and 3 bases from J, with 10 bases in between. The CDR3 DNA is TGTGCCAGCAGCCAAGCAGGGTTCGGTGGAAACACCATATATTTT. It is translated as CASSQAGFGGNTIYF.

The V call is TRBV5-1, the J call TRBJ2-3; 8 bases match TRBD2. CDR3 length equals 16 residues. Germline-derived CDR1 and CDR2 are SGHRS and YFSETQ. V dropped 0 bases and J dropped 3; count of bases not matched to a gene: 6. CDR3 region: CASSLGLSGVTDTQYF. CDR3 nucleotides: TGCGCCAGCAGCTTGGGACTTAGCGGGGTGACAGATACGCAGTATTTT.

The gene calls are TRBV10-2 and TRBJ2-7; 11 nucleotides line up with TRBD1. With 7 bases clipped from V and 0 bases from J, the junction kept 8 bases outside the gene matches. This CDR3 is built from 16 residues. Germline-derived CDR1 and CDR2 are WSHSY and SAAADI. CDR3 protein: CASTNPGTGGSYEQYV. The CDR3 bases are TGCGCCAGCACTAACCCCGGGACAGGGGGCTCCTACGAGCAGTACGTC.

In this sample, this clone turned up a few times. The rearrangement uses TRBV14 and TRBJ1-5, with 8 bases lining up with TRBD1. Germline V lookup: CDR1 SGHDN, CDR2 FVKESK. Trimming removed 4 bases from V and 4 bases from J; junction bases left unmatched: 6. This CDR3 is built from 15 residues. The CDR3 is CASSPTGGANQPQHF. For the CDR3, the DNA is TGTGCCAGCAGCCCCACAGGGGGAGCAAATCAGCCCCAGCATTTT.

This clone was seen once. The J gene is TRBJ1-6, the V gene TRBV5-4, with D unresolved. Trimming removed 5 bases at V and 10 bases at J, with 19 bases between. The CDR3 contains 15 residues. In germline, CDR1 is SGHNT, CDR2 YYREEE (reference sequence). This CDR3 is CASSSEGMSQSPLHF. As DNA, the CDR3 is TGTGCCAGCAGTTCAGAGGGAATGTCCCAGTCACCCCTCCACTTT. Full variable domain (rest looked up from reference TRBV5-4 and TRBJ1-6): ETGVTQSPTHLIKTRGQQVTLRCSSQSGHNTVSWYQQALGQGPQFIFQYYREEENGRGNFPPRFSGLQFPNYSSELNVNALELDDSALYLCASSSEGMSQSPLHFGNGTRLTVT.

V gene TRBV5-1 combines with J gene TRBJ2-7; unclear D gene. The CDR3 contains 12 residues. Between the trimmed V and J ends, which lost 4 bases and 3 bases, there was a span of 8 bases. Germline lookup yields CDR1 SGHRS and CDR2 YFSETQ. The CDR3 region has the DNA TGCGCCAGCAGCGAAGGAGACTACGAGCAGTACTTC. Protein: CASSEGDYEQYF.

This clone was detected once. The chain joins TRBV29-1 to TRBJ1-2; 8 bases map to TRBD1. The germline gives CDR1 SQVTM, CDR2 ANQGSEA. This CDR3 spans 11 amino acids. V lost 7 bases, J lost 3 bases, and 1 base stayed unmatched. CDR3 region: CSGGQDYGYTF. CDR3 DNA sequence: TGCAGCGGGGGACAGGACTATGGCTACACCTTC. Full variable domain (outside the CDR3, taken from reference TRBV29-1 and TRBJ1-2): SAVISQKPSRDICQRGTSLTIQCQVDSQVTMMFWYRQQPGQSLTLIATANQGSEATYESGFVIDKFPISRPNLTFSTLTVSNMSPEDSSIYLCSGGQDYGYTFGSGTRLTVV.

The chain employs TRBV2 and TRBJ2-7; TRBD2 aligns across 9 bases. This CDR3 has 15 amino acids. V was clipped by 1 base and J by 7 bases; unmatched bases: 8. The germline V gene encodes CDR1 SNHLY and CDR2 FYNNEI. In nucleotides, the CDR3 is TGTGCCAGCAGTGAAGGCCTAGCGGGGATGGGGGAGCAGTACGTC. Its protein is CASSEGLAGMGEQYV.

This chain joins TRBV7-3 and TRBJ2-5; a weak D match, TRBD2 (6 bases). Trimming left V 5 bases short and J 3 bases short, with 13 bases between. From germline, CDR1 is SGHTA and CDR2 FQGTGA. There are 14 residues in the CDR3. CDR3 protein: CASSPQGLKETQYF. CDR3 coding DNA: TGTGCCAGCAGCCCCCAGGGACTTAAAGAGACCCAGTACTTC.

The V call is TRBV13, the J call TRBJ1-2; D is possibly TRBD1 (6 bases). V was clipped by 5 bases and J by 7 bases, with 20 bases between them. From germline, CDR1 is PRHDT and CDR2 FYEKMQ (reference sequence). The CDR3 totals 15 residues. In DNA form, the CDR3 reads TGTGCCAGCAGCCACAGGGAGATGGGGAATCGTGGCTACACCTTC. This encodes CASSHREMGNRGYTF.

This chain joins TRBV28 and TRBJ2-2; 8 positions agree with TRBD2. V lost 2 bases, J lost 3 bases, and 11 bases stayed unmatched. CDR1 and CDR2 from the germline V gene are MDHEN and SYDVKM. The CDR3 contains 18 residues. CDR3 residues: CASSLRRSSGGDTGELFF. Here the CDR3 DNA reads TGTGCCAGCAGTTTAAGGAGGTCGAGCGGGGGCGACACCGGGGAGCTGTTTTTT.

The V call is TRBV11-2, the J call TRBJ2-7, with 10 bases matching TRBD1. The CDR3 runs to 17 residues. V lost 1 base to trimming and J lost 4 bases; unmatched junction nucleotides: 10. Germline CDR1 reads SGHAT; CDR2 reads FQNNGV. CDR3 in amino acids: CASSLGPWDRGPYEQYV. The CDR3 nucleotides are TGTGCCAGCAGCTTAGGTCCCTGGGACAGGGGCCCTTACGAGCAGTACGTC.

This chain joins TRBV27 and TRBJ2-2; TRBD1 aligns across 8 bases. The CDR3 extends over 18 amino acids. Germline V lookup: CDR1 MNHEY, CDR2 SMNVEV (reference sequence). The J segment lost 1 base and the V segment lost 8 bases, leaving 15 bases of the junction unmatched. CDR3 sequence: CASYETGAGHMNTGELFF. As DNA, the CDR3 is TGTGCCAGCTATGAGACAGGGGCCGGCCACATGAACACCGGGGAGCTGTTTTTT.

This chain uses TRBV29-1 with TRBJ2-6; D perhaps matches TRBD1 (6 bases). This CDR3 is 14 amino acids long. V gave up 3 bases and J gave up 4 bases, with 10 bases separating them. CDR1 is SQVTM, CDR2 ANQGSEA, per germline. This CDR3 reads CSVDTGFGANVLTF. CDR3 DNA sequence: TGCAGCGTTGATACAGGGTTCGGGGCCAACGTCCTGACTTTC.